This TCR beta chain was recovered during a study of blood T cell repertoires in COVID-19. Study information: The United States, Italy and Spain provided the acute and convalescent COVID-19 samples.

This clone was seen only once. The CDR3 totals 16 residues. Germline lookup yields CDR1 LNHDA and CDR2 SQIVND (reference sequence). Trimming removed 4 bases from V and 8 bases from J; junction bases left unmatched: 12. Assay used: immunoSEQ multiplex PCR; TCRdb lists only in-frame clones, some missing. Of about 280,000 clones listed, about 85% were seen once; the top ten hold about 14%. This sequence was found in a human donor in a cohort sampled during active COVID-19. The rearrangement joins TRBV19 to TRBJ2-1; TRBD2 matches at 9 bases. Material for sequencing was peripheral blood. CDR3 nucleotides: TGTGCCAGTAGTAAGGGCCAGGCGGGAGGGCCATATGAGCAGTTCTTC. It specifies CASSKGQAGGPYEQFF. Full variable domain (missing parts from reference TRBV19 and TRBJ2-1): DGGITQSPKYLFRKEGQNVTLSCEQNLNHDAMYWYRQDPGQGLRLIYYSQIVNDFQKGDIAEGYSVSREKKESFPLTVTSAQKNPTAFYLCASSKGQAGGPYEQFFGPGTRLTVL.